The T cell receptor beta chain under discussion was sequenced for a study of T cell repertoires in cytomegalovirus infection. About the research overall: TCR beta signatures that were public indicated CMV infection and matching HLA type. Study-level points and caveats: Ex vivo responses were dominated by HLA-C-restricted CMV-specific TCR beta clonotypes.

The length of the CDR3 is 13 residues. V was trimmed by 6 bases and J by 7 bases, leaving 13 bases between them. The germline CDR1 and CDR2 sequences are LNHDA and SQIVND (reference sequence). This clonotype was counted between two and nine times. As yet, its antigen is unknown. MiXCR, applied by TCRdb to the reads, yields one record per CDR3 protein. Altogether 200,000 to 300,000 distinct CDR3 sequences are present, 6.5% being singletons, with the ten largest covering under 7%. The origin of this receptor is a human donor in good health (CMV status not recorded). Some clones in this sample may be carry-over from other donors' samples. This chain uses TRBV19 with TRBJ1-5; possible D gene TRBD1, 6 bases. Sequencing was performed on PBMCs. In DNA, the CDR3 is TGTGCCAGTAGGCGACAGGCTCAACAGCCCCAGCATTTT. It is translated as CASRRQAQQPQHF. Supplemented by reference TRBV19 and TRBJ1-5, the full variable domain reads DGGITQSPKYLFRKEGQNVTLSCEQNLNHDAMYWYRQDPGQGLRLIYYSQIVNDFQKGDIAEGYSVSREKKESFPLTVTSAQKNPTAFYLCASRRQAQQPQHFGDGTRLSIL.